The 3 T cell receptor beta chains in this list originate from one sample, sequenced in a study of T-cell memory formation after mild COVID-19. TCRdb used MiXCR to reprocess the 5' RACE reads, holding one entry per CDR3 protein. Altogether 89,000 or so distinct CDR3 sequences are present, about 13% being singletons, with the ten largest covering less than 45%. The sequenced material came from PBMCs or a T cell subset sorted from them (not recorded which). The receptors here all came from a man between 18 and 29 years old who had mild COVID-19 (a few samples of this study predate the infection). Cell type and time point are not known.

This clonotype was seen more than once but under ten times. CDR3 amino acids: CAWSPTRAEQYF. The CDR3 DNA reads as TGTGCCTGGAGTCCAACGCGCGCGGAGCAGTACTTC. This chain joins TRBV30 and TRBJ2-7; D call uncertain. This CDR3 contains 12 residues. Germline V gene sequence: CDR1 GTSNPN, CDR2 SVGIG (reference sequence). Trimming removed 2 bases from V and 7 bases from J, with 12 bases in between.

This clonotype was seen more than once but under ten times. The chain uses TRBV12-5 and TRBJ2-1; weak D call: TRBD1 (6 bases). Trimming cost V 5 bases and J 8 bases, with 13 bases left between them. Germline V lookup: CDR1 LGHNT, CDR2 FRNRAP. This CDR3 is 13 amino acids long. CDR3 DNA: TGTGCTAGTGGTGAAACAGGGTTTTATGAGCAGTTCTTC. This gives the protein CASGETGFYEQFF.

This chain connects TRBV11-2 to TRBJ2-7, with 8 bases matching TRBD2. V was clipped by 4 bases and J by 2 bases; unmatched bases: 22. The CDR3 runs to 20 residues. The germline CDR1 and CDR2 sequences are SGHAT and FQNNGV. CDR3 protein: CASSSPLAGGRASLTYEQYF. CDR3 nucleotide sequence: TGTGCCAGCAGCTCCCCCCTGGCGGGGGGCCGCGCGTCCTTAACCTACGAGCAGTACTTC.